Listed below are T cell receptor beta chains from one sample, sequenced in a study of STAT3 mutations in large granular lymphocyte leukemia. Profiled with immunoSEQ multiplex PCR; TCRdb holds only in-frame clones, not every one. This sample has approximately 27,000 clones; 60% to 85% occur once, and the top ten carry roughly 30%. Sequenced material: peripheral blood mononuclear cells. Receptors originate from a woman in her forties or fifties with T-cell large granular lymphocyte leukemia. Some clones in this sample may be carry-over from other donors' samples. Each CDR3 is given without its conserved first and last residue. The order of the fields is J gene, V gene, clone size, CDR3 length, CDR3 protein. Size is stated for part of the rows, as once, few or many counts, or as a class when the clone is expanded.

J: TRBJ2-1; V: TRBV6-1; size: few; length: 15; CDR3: ASSESPRSGRAPEQF
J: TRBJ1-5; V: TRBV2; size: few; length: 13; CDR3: ASTKDRGWNQPQH
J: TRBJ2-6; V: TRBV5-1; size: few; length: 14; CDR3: ASKIQGGSGANVLT
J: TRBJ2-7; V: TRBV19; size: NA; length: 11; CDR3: ASSIAGHNEQY
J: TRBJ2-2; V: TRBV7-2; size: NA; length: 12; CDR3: ASSIGGYTGELF
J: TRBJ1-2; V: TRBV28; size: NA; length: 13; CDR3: ASSLSGQGNYGYT
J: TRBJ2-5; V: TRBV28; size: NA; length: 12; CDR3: ASALTSGVETQY
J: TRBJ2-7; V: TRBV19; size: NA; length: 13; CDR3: ASSTSGVLTYEQY
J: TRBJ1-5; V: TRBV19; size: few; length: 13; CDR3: ASSGTGGARQPQH
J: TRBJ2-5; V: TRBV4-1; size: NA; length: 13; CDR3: ASSQEPGIHETQY
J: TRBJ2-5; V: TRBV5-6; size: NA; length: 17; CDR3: ASSYRRLGPSGSRETQY
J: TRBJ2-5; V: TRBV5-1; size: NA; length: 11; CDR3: ASSLDLAGVQY